Following are 18 T cell receptor beta chains from one sample sequenced in a study of cytomegalovirus exposure and HLA in healthy donors. Some clones are missing from TCRdb's copy, which holds only in-frame ones; the method was immunoSEQ multiplex PCR. The sample lists about 130,000 clones, 75% to 90% occurring once. The specimen was PBMCs. The origin of the receptors is a woman aged 18-29 years in good health and CMV-seronegative.

V usage is TRBV5-1 and J usage is TRBJ2-5, with 8 positions matching TRBD1. Trimming cost V 4 bases and J 6 bases; bases outside gene matches: 8. This CDR3 is 14 amino acids long. CDR1 SGHRS and CDR2 YFSETQ come from the germline V gene. This chain's CDR3 is CASSGTGSSKTQYF. The CDR3 nucleotides read TGCGCCAGCAGCGGGACAGGTTCGTCGAAGACCCAGTACTTC.

The chain uses TRBV29-1 and TRBJ2-1, with D tentatively TRBD2 (6 bases). The CDR3 is made up of 16 amino acids. V was pared by 0 bases and J by 2 bases, with 14 bases between. Germline lookup yields CDR1 SQVTM and CDR2 ANQGSEA. The CDR3 region is CSVEEHTGATYNEQFF. The CDR3 region has the DNA TGCAGCGTTGAAGAGCATACGGGAGCAACCTACAATGAGCAGTTCTTC.

In its sample, this clone was seen once. The chain uses TRBV27 and TRBJ1-5; 7 bases line up with TRBD1. The germline CDR1 and CDR2 sequences are MNHEY and SMNVEV (reference sequence). The trim removed 8 bases at V and 5 bases at J, leaving 9 bases unmatched. CDR3 length: 14 residues. The CDR3 bases are TGTGCCAGCTCACGACAGGGACCCTATCAGCCCCAGCATTTT. This codes for CASSRQGPYQPQHF.

The V call is TRBV4-1, the J call TRBJ2-7; 12 nucleotides align to TRBD2. The germline V gene has CDR1 MGHRA and CDR2 YSYEKL. The CDR3 has 17 amino acids. J was trimmed by 7 bases and V by 1 base; bases with no gene match: 11. CDR3 nucleotides: TGCGCCAGCAGCCAAGGTTCAGTAGGACTAGCGGGGCCTGAGCAGTACTTC. Translating it yields CASSQGSVGLAGPEQYF.

The chain employs TRBV5-6 and TRBJ2-3; D possibly corresponds to TRBD2 (5 bases). The V and J ends lost 4 bases and 2 bases respectively, with 14 bases between them. CDR1 SGHDT and CDR2 YYEEEE come from the germline V gene. The CDR3 consists of 15 residues. CDR3 protein: CASSETPGYTDTQYF. The CDR3 nucleotides are TGTGCCAGCAGCGAAACTCCGGGATACACAGATACGCAGTATTTT.

This clone has only one observation. This rearrangement joins TRBV10-2 to TRBJ1-1, with 7 nucleotides matching TRBD1. Per the germline V gene, CDR1 is WSHSY and CDR2 is SAAADI. Losses at the gene ends were 6 bases for V and 6 bases for J; bases not matched to a gene: 16. The CDR3 loop spans 16 amino acids. The CDR3 here is CASRTGQALGFSEAFF. CDR3 bases: TGCGCCAGCAGAACCGGACAGGCCTTAGGATTCTCTGAAGCTTTCTTT.

This clone was seen a single time. The genes are TRBV5-4 and TRBJ2-7, with 8 nucleotides matching TRBD1. The germline CDR1 and CDR2 sequences are SGHNT and YYREEE (reference sequence). The CDR3 has 16 residues. After removal of 4 bases from V and 6 bases from J, the junction contained 15 bases not matched to a gene. For the CDR3, the DNA is TGTGCCAGCAGCCCTTTATACGTCCAGGGGGCCGGCGAGCAGTACTTC. This codes for CASSPLYVQGAGEQYF.

CDR3 in DNA: TGTGCCACCAGCTTTTCCGGGACAGGGAGCCTGGATCAGCCCCAGCATTTT. Translation gives CATSFSGTGSLDQPQHF. The chain combines TRBV15 with TRBJ1-5; 9 positions match TRBD1. V shed 5 bases, J shed 5 bases, and the junction held 13 bases outside the gene matches. This CDR3 is built from 17 residues. Looked up from germline, CDR1 is LNHNV and CDR2 is YYDKDF (reference sequence).

DNA of the CDR3: TGTGCCAGCAGTGAGGCGGCAGGGACTAGCGGCCTCACAGATACGCAGTATTTT. Protein product: CASSEAAGTSGLTDTQYF. The chain joins TRBV2 to TRBJ2-3, with 11 bases identical to TRBD2. This CDR3 comprises 18 residues. Germline-derived CDR1 and CDR2 are SNHLY and FYNNEI. V trimming: 3 bases; J trimming: 2 bases; junction bases outside the gene matches: 10.

The rearrangement joins TRBV7-9 to TRBJ2-7; tentatively, D is TRBD2 (6 bases). CDR1 is SEHNR, CDR2 FQNEAQ, per germline (reference sequence). Trimming left V 5 bases short and J 5 bases short, with 19 bases between. The CDR3 is made up of 15 amino acids. Here the CDR3 DNA reads TGTGCCAGCAGCCAGGAGAGCGCGCGCGGGGACGAGCAGTACTTC. It specifies CASSQESARGDEQYF.

The chain uses TRBV5-4 and TRBJ2-1; D call uncertain. The CDR3 has 15 residues. V shed 3 bases and J shed 4 bases, with 14 bases lying between them. In germline, CDR1 is SGHNT, CDR2 YYREEE (reference sequence). The CDR3 DNA is TGTGCCAGCAGCTCCTTCAGTGCAGATTACAATGAGCAGTTCTTC. This codes for CASSSFSADYNEQFF. Complete variable domain (other parts from reference TRBV5-4 and TRBJ2-1): ETGVTQSPTHLIKTRGQQVTLRCSSQSGHNTVSWYQQALGQGPQFIFQYYREEENGRGNFPPRFSGLQFPNYSSELNVNALELDDSALYLCASSSFSADYNEQFFGPGTRLTVL.

Remarks on this clone: Mismatch with germline at one junction end may stem from a read error. The chain couples TRBV4-1 to TRBJ1-1; tentative D call: TRBD1 (6 bases). In germline, CDR1 is MGHRA, CDR2 YSYEKL. The CDR3 contains 15 residues. The CDR3: CASSQVGRGNSEAFF. As DNA, the CDR3 is TGCGCCAGCAGCCAAGTAGGGAGGGGGAACTCTGAAGCTTTCTTT.

A few counts support this clone. This sequence joins TRBV6-6 and TRBJ1-5; unclear D gene. V gave up 2 bases and J gave up 13 bases, with 9 bases separating them. The germline CDR1 and CDR2 sequences are MNHNY and SVGAGI (reference sequence). CDR3 size: 11 residues. CDR3 DNA sequence: TGTGCCAGCAGTTACCCCGAGGAGCAGCATTTT. Translating gives CASSYPEEQHF.

The chain combines TRBV28 with TRBJ2-7; 14 bases line up with TRBD2. After removal of 1 base from V and 4 bases from J, the junction contained 6 bases not matched to a gene. This CDR3 contains 17 residues. The germline CDR1 and CDR2 sequences are MDHEN and SYDVKM. The CDR3 nucleotides read TGTGCCAGCAGTTTATCTCTCCGGACTAGCGGGAGGTACGAGCAGTACTTC. Translation gives CASSLSLRTSGRYEQYF.

This clone has only a few counts. In DNA, the CDR3 is TGTGCCAGCAGTGGCGGGACAGGGGGCTACGAGCAGTACTTC. It is translated as CASSGGTGGYEQYF. The V gene is TRBV25-1, the J gene TRBJ2-7, with 11 bases lining up with TRBD1. After removal of 4 bases from V and 3 bases from J, the junction contained 2 bases not matched to a gene. CDR3 length: 14 residues. Germline CDR1 MGHDK, CDR2 SYGVNS.

The chain uses TRBV25-1 and TRBJ2-7; D is unclear. Deletions cut 3 bases from V and 2 bases from J, with 2 bases between. This CDR3 is built from 11 residues. The germline gives CDR1 MGHDK, CDR2 SYGVNS. The CDR3 region is CASSDTYEQYF. The CDR3, as DNA: TGTGCCAGCAGTGATACCTACGAGCAGTACTTC.

This clone was observed once. The chain uses TRBV19 and TRBJ1-2; 9 positions agree with TRBD1. Unmatched junction bases numbered 4, after V lost 1 base and J lost 4 bases. This CDR3 is built from 15 residues. The germline gives CDR1 LNHDA, CDR2 SQIVND (reference sequence). CDR3 region: CASSIGDREFYGYTF. CDR3 sequence (DNA): TGTGCCAGTAGTATAGGGGACAGGGAGTTCTATGGCTACACCTTC.

The J gene is TRBJ1-3, the V gene TRBV6-1; D remains ambiguous. V was pared by 6 bases and J by 4 bases, with 7 bases between. From germline, CDR1 is MNHNS and CDR2 SASEGT. The CDR3 spans 12 residues. CDR3 in amino acids: CASSRIGNTIYF. CDR3 nucleotides: TGTGCCAGCAGCAGGATCGGAAACACCATATATTTT.